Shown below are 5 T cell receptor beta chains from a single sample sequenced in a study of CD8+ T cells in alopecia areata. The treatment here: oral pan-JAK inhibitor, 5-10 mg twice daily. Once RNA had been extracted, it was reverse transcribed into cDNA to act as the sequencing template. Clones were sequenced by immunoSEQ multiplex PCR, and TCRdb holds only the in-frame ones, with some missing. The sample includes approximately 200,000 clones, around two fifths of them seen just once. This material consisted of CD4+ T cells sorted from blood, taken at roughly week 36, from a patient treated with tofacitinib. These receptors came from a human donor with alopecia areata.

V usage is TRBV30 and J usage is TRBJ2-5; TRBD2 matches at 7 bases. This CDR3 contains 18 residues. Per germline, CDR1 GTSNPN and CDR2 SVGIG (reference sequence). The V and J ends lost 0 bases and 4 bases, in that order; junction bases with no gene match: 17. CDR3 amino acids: CAWSVLLGGSRGAETQYF. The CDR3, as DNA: TGTGCCTGGAGTGTACTTTTAGGCGGGAGCCGCGGAGCAGAGACCCAGTACTTC.

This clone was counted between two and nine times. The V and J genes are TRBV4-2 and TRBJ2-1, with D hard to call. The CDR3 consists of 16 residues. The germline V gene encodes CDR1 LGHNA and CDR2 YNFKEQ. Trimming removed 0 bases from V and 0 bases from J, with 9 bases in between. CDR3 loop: CASSQESVSSYNEQFF. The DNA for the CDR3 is TGTGCCAGCAGCCAAGAATCGGTGAGCTCCTACAATGAGCAGTTCTTC.

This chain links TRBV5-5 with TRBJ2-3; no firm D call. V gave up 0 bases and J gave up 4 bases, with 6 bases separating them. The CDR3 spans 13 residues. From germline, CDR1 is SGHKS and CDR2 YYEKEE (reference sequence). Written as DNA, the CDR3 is TGTGCCAGCAGCTTGGAAATGCCAGATACGCAGTATTTT. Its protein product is CASSLEMPDTQYF.

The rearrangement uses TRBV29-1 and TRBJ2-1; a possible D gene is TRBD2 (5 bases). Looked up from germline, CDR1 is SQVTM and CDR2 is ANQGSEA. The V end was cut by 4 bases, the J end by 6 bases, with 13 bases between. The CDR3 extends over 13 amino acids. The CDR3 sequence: CSVGLAWGNEQFF. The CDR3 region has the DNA TGCAGCGTTGGGCTAGCTTGGGGCAATGAGCAGTTCTTC.

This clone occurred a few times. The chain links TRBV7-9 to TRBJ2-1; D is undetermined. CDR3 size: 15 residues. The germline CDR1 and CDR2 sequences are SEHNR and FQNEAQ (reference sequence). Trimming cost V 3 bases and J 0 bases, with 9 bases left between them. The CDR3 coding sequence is TGTGCCAGCAGCTTCGGTGCCAGCTCCTACAATGAGCAGTTCTTC. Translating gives CASSFGASSYNEQFF.